This entry describes one TCR beta chain. Antigen: not known. These data come from a study of cytomegalovirus exposure and HLA in healthy donors. Study-level findings and limits: Reports indicated that the classifier achieved high specificity and sensitivity in diagnosing cytomegalovirus status.

Assay used: immunoSEQ multiplex PCR; TCRdb lists only in-frame clones, some missing. Seen here are approximately 120,000 clones, roughly 95% observed once, and the top ten hold approximately 1.5%. This clonotype was sampled from a man aged 18 to 29 in good health and CMV-seronegative. Sequenced: PBMCs.

The CDR3 nucleotides read TGTGCCAGCAGCTTATCTGGCGGGAGAGGGGAGACCCAGTACTTC. Amino acid sequence: CASSLSGGRGETQYF. The rearrangement joins TRBV7-3 to TRBJ2-5; TRBD2 matches at 7 bases. The CDR3 extends over 15 amino acids. In germline, CDR1 is SGHTA, CDR2 FQGTGA. V gave up 2 bases and J gave up 5 bases; unmatched junction bases: 8.